This is a list of T cell receptor beta chains from one sample in a study of blood T cell repertoires in COVID-19. The data were produced by immunoSEQ multiplex PCR, yet TCRdb's version contains in-frame clones alone and is incomplete. The data contain 300,000 to 450,000 clones, around 87% of them singletons. The sequenced sample was PBMCs or T cells enriched from blood (not recorded which). The source of these receptors is a man aged 40-49 years in a cohort exposed to, infected with or recovered from COVID-19 (not recorded which). CDR3s include the opening cysteine and the closing phenylalanine or tryptophan.

TRBV24-1	TRBJ1-2	CATSDNRGNGYTF
TRBV19	TRBJ2-7	CASKGLAGGEQYF
TRBV2	TRBJ1-1	CASSAGQGNTEAFF
TRBV9	TRBJ2-3	CASSVGVGDLTDTQYF
TRBV19	TRBJ2-5	CASSNGGLAGGGQETQYF
TRBV7-2	TRBJ2-2	CASSLRGAGGPNTGELFF
TRBV5-4	TRBJ2-1	CASRREAYNEQFF
TRBV7-9	TRBJ2-5	CASSLVGAGVGETQYF
TRBV7-3	TRBJ2-7	CASSSYAPLWTSGSNAYEQYF
TRBV6-5	TRBJ2-7	CASTVAYEQYF
TRBV30	TRBJ2-3	CAWTTSGSTDTQYF
TRBV7-8	TRBJ2-4	CASSPTPAKNIQYF
TRBV10-2	TRBJ1-5	CASGDGTGSSNQPQHF
TRBV6-1	TRBJ1-5	CASSEQSNQPQHF
TRBV28	TRBJ2-5	CATMTGGVETQYF
TRBV3-1/TRBV3-2	TRBJ2-7	CASSQSGQGVYEQYF
TRBV6-1	TRBJ2-2	CASSEQAGGSGELFF
TRBV9	TRBJ2-1	CASSVGPGTRFSDEQFF
TRBV25-1	TRBJ1-4	CASSMRGLTTNEKLFF
TRBV6-5	TRBJ2-2	CASSSMNRGVTGELFF
TRBV28	TRBJ1-1	CATSLNTEAFF
TRBV2	TRBJ2-1	CASKTIADNEQFF
TRBV19	TRBJ1-1	CASSSGQGNTEAFF
TRBV3-1/TRBV3-2	TRBJ1-1	CASSPVKQGRTEAFF
TRBV18	TRBJ2-3	CASSSPDSSTDTQYF
TRBV18	TRBJ2-5	CASSPSFLAETQYF
TRBV5-1	TRBJ2-1	CASRWTSGSTYNEQFF
TRBV18	TRBJ2-4	CASSPPGHLAKNIQYF
TRBV5-1	TRBJ2-1	CASSPAGGPSVEQFF
TRBV19	TRBJ1-2	CASRGAPNYGYTF
TRBV27	TRBJ2-5	CASSLESSGKRGETQYF
TRBV27	TRBJ2-7	CASSLSTGKWSYEQYF
TRBV7-9	TRBJ1-1	CASSLEGKNTEAFF